The following is a TCR beta chain sequence with its context. The CDR3 spans 13 residues. Germline CDR1 is SEHNR and CDR2 is FQNEAQ (reference sequence). V was pared by 5 bases and J by 3 bases, with 11 bases between. These data are taken from a study of blood T cell repertoires in COVID-19. Assay: immunoSEQ multiplex PCR; the TCRdb copy retains only in-frame clones and omits some. This sample has about 110,000 clones; about 88% occur once, and the top ten carry 2% to 3%. The receptor was isolated from a human donor in a cohort sampled during active COVID-19. This chain uses TRBV7-9 with TRBJ2-7; D might be TRBD1 (6 bases). Sequencing was done on a sample of peripheral blood. The CDR3 loop reads CASSATQGYEQYF. The CDR3 DNA reads TGTGCCAGCAGCGCGACACAGGGCTACGAGCAGTACTTC.